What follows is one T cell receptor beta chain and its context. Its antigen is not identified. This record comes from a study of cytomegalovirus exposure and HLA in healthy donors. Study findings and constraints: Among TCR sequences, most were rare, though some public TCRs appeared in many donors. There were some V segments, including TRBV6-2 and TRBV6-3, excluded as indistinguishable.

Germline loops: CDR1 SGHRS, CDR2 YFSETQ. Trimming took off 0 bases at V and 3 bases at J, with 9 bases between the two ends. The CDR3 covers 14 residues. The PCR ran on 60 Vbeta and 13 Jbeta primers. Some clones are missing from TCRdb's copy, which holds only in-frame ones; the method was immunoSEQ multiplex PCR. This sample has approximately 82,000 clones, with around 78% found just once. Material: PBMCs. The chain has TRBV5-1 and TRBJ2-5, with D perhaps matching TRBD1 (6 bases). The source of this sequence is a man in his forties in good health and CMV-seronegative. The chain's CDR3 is CASSLDREEETQYF. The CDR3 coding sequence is TGCGCCAGCAGCTTGGACAGGGAAGAAGAGACCCAGTACTTC.